These T cell receptor beta chains were read from a single sample in a study of technical replicates of blood from several donors. Clones were read by immunoSEQ multiplex PCR, and TCRdb kept only the in-frame ones, dropping some. Of approximately 51,000 clones in the sample, 93% were seen once. The sequenced material came from PBMCs. These receptors were collected from a human donor in good health. Some clones in this sample may be carry-over from other donors' samples. The CDR3 runs from the conserved cysteine through the conserved F or W. A D gene is named only where the DNA matches it firmly. A row's size may be missing; if present it is once, few, many or a size class.

V gene,clone size,D gene,J gene,CDR3 DNA,CDR3 protein
TRBV27,-,TRBD1,TRBJ1-2,TGTGCCAGCAGTGTCGGGACAGCTAACTATGGCTACACCTTC,CASSVGTANYGYTF
TRBV4-1,-,-,TRBJ1-1,TGCGCCAGCAGCCAAGAAGGCACCAGGGGCTCGATGAACACTGAAGCTTTCTTT,CASSQEGTRGSMNTEAFF
TRBV4-3,once,TRBD1,TRBJ2-7,TGCGCCAGCAGCCAAGAAGGCAGGACAGGCGAGCAGTACTTC,CASSQEGRTGEQYF
TRBV5-1,-,TRBD2,TRBJ2-7,TGCGCCAGCCGCGAGGTGTTCCGGGGGGCCTACGAGCAGTACTTC,CASREVFRGAYEQYF
TRBV7-6,-,-,TRBJ2-1,TGTGCCAGCAGCTTACGTTCGAATGAGCAGTTCTTC,CASSLRSNEQFF
TRBV4-2,-,TRBD1,TRBJ1-1,TGTGCCAGCAGCCAAGATGGGCAGGGGGACACTGAAGCTTTCTTT,CASSQDGQGDTEAFF
TRBV9,-,TRBD1,TRBJ2-2,TGTGCCAGCAGCGTAGCTACAGGGGACGAGGCCGGGGAGCTGTTTTTT,CASSVATGDEAGELFF
TRBV7-2,-,-,TRBJ1-1,TGTGCCAGCAGTTGGGGCAGGAACACTGAAGCTTTCTTT,CASSWGRNTEAFF
TRBV2,-,-,TRBJ1-2,TGTGCCAGCAGTGGAGCCCAGGGTAGCTATGGCTACACCTTC,CASSGAQGSYGYTF
TRBV10-3,-,TRBD2,TRBJ2-7,TGTGCCATCAGTGAGTCGCTCCTAGCGGGGGGTTTCCGCTACGAGCAGTACTTC,CAISESLLAGGFRYEQYF
TRBV27,-,TRBD1,TRBJ2-1,TGTGCCAGCAGTTCTCATTGGACAGGGAAATACAATGAGCAGTTCTTC,CASSSHWTGKYNEQFF
TRBV7-2,-,TRBD1,TRBJ1-2,TGTGCCAGCAGCTTAGTGGGACAGGGGAGCTATGGCTACACCTTC,CASSLVGQGSYGYTF
TRBV7-9,-,TRBD2,TRBJ2-5,TGTGCCAGCAGCTTAGGATTAGCGGGGTCCGAAGAGACCCAGTACTTC,CASSLGLAGSEETQYF
TRBV29-1,-,-,TRBJ2-1,TGCAGCGGCCAACCGGGCTACAATGAGCAGTTCTTC,CSGQPGYNEQFF
TRBV7-6,-,TRBD1,TRBJ1-4,TGTGCCAGCAGCTTCTCAGGGGGAGAGGAAAAACTGTTTTTT,CASSFSGGEEKLFF
TRBV9,-,TRBD1,TRBJ2-3,TGTGCCAGCAGCGCATCTAACAGGGGACCAGATACGCAGTATTTT,CASSASNRGPDTQYF
TRBV30,-,-,TRBJ2-3,TGTGCCTGGAGTGTAAAAGATTTCAAGCCAGATACGCAGTATTTT,CAWSVKDFKPDTQYF
TRBV10-3,large,TRBD2,TRBJ2-7,TGTGCCATCAATGGGGGAGGGAAGGTCGGTTTGCGGGTAACCTACGAGCAGTACTTC,CAINGGGKVGLRVTYEQYF
TRBV6-6,-,TRBD1,TRBJ1-1,TGTGCCAGCAGTTCCACTCGACAGGGGAACACTGAAGCTTTCTTT,CASSSTRQGNTEAFF
TRBV19,-,TRBD1,TRBJ1-6,TGTGCCAGTAGTCCCTCGACAGGGGCAGGATCACCCCTCCACTTT,CASSPSTGAGSPLHF
TRBV10-2,-,TRBD1,TRBJ2-7,TGCGCCAGCTCGAGCCAGGGACAGGTGGGCGAGCAGTACTTC,CASSSQGQVGEQYF
TRBV5-1,-,TRBD2,TRBJ2-5,TGCGCCAGCAGCTCCTTCGGGAACACGGGGGGAGAGACCCAGTACTTC,CASSSFGNTGGETQYF
TRBV15,-,TRBD2,TRBJ2-5,TGTGCCACCGGGGAGGGGTTGGAGACCCAGTACTTC,CATGEGLETQYF
TRBV27,-,TRBD1,TRBJ1-6,TGTGCCAGCAGTCCTTGGACAGGCATGAATTCACCCCTCCACTTT,CASSPWTGMNSPLHF
TRBV5-4,-,TRBD2,TRBJ2-7,TGTGCCAGCAGCCCCCGAGGCGGGAGAGTCTCCTACGAGCAGTACTTC,CASSPRGGRVSYEQYF
TRBV10-3,-,TRBD1,TRBJ2-7,TGTGCCATCAGTGAGTCGAACAGGGGGCTTCGGATCGAGCAGTACTTC,CAISESNRGLRIEQYF
TRBV5-4,-,TRBD2,TRBJ2-7,TGTGCCAGCAGCTTGAGCGCGGGAGTTCTCTACGAGCAGTACTTC,CASSLSAGVLYEQYF
TRBV4-3,-,-,TRBJ1-1,TGCGCCAGCAGCCAAGATGTTTCAGGGGCTAACACTGAAGCTTTCTTT,CASSQDVSGANTEAFF
TRBV27,-,TRBD1,TRBJ1-1,TGTGCCAGCGGTAACAGGGGGGTGAACACTGAAGCTTTCTTT,CASGNRGVNTEAFF
TRBV5-8,-,TRBD1,TRBJ1-2,TGTGCCAGCAGCTTGGAGGGACAGCCCTATGGCTACACCTTC,CASSLEGQPYGYTF
TRBV7-9,-,TRBD2,TRBJ2-1,TGTGCCAGCAGCACCGGGACTAGCGGGAGGATGGAGCAGTTCTTC,CASSTGTSGRMEQFF
TRBV5-1,-,TRBD1,TRBJ1-4,TGCGCCAGCAGCCTTACCTTACAGGGGAATGAAAAACTGTTTTTT,CASSLTLQGNEKLFF
TRBV7-9,-,TRBD1,TRBJ2-1,TGTGCCAGCAGCTGGTGGGACAGGGGTGGGAATGAGCAGTTCTTC,CASSWWDRGGNEQFF
TRBV4-2,-,-,TRBJ1-2,TGTGCCAGCAGCCAAAGTCGGAACGTAGGACTTCGTTTC,CASSQSRNVGLRF
TRBV5-6,-,TRBD1,TRBJ1-2,TGTGCCAGCAGCTACAGGGGGGTGAATGGCTACACCTTC,CASSYRGVNGYTF
TRBV5-4,-,TRBD2,TRBJ2-1,TGTGCCAGCAGCCCGACCGGGACTAGAATTAACAATGAGCAGTTCTTC,CASSPTGTRINNEQFF
TRBV11-2,-,-,TRBJ2-3,TGTGCCAGCAGACCCGCTGGACACGCTAGCACAGATACGCAGTATTTT,CASRPAGHASTDTQYF
TRBV6-5,-,TRBD1,TRBJ1-1,TGTGCCAGCAGTGGCCGGGTCGACAGGGCCACTGAAGCTTTCTTT,CASSGRVDRATEAFF
TRBV5-4,-,TRBD2,TRBJ2-3,TGTGCCAGCAGCCTAACTCTCACTAGCGGGGGAAGCACAGATACGCAGTATTTT,CASSLTLTSGGSTDTQYF
TRBV6-5,-,-,TRBJ2-5,TGTGCCAGCAGTTACTCCGCGGGGCGGGGAGAGACCCAGTACTTC,CASSYSAGRGETQYF
TRBV5-1,-,-,TRBJ2-3,TGCGCCAGCAGCTTTTCTCAGGGGAGCACAGATACGCAGTATTTT,CASSFSQGSTDTQYF
TRBV4-1,-,-,TRBJ1-2,TGCGCCAGCAGCCAAGCGCGGGCTCCTAACTATGGCTACACCTTC,CASSQARAPNYGYTF
TRBV4-1,-,TRBD2,TRBJ2-7,TGCGCCAGCAGCCTCCGGACTAGCGGGGCCGACGAGCAGTACTTC,CASSLRTSGADEQYF
TRBV6-4,-,TRBD2,TRBJ2-5,TGTGCCGGACCGAGGGGAGGGGAGGAGGAGACCCAGTACTTC,CAGPRGGEEETQYF
TRBV27,-,TRBD1,TRBJ2-1,TGTGCCAGCAGCTATGAGGGGGCTGCCAATGAGCAGTTCTTC,CASSYEGAANEQFF
TRBV7-2,-,-,TRBJ2-7,TGTGCCAGCAGCTTTGAGACAGCCACCGGCGGGCAGTACTTC,CASSFETATGGQYF
TRBV21-1,-,-,TRBJ2-1,TGTGCCAGCAGCATCTCAGGAGTAGGGGCCAATCCTAATAGATCCTACAATGAGCAGTTCTTC,CASSISGVGANPNRSYNEQFF
TRBV9,-,-,TRBJ2-1,TGTGCCAGCAGCGGCCATGGTACAATAAATGAGCAGTTCTTC,CASSGHGTINEQFF
TRBV6-5,-,-,TRBJ2-5,TGTGCCAGTGGGGGCTCAGAGACCCAGTACTTC,CASGGSETQYF
TRBV5-4,-,-,TRBJ1-6,TGTGCCAGCAGCGGAGTAATCGGCAGGGGAAGGGTTTCACCCCTCCACTTT,CASSGVIGRGRVSPLHF
TRBV4-1,once,TRBD2,TRBJ2-2,TGCGCCAGCAGCCATAGGACTAGCGGAAACACCGGGGAGCTGTTTTTT,CASSHRTSGNTGELFF
TRBV9,-,-,TRBJ2-3,TGTGCCAGCAGCACAGTCCCAGGGCCTAGCACAGATACGCAGTATTTT,CASSTVPGPSTDTQYF
TRBV6-1,-,-,TRBJ1-2,TGTGCCAGCAGACAAACAGTTCTGGGTGGCTACACCTTC,CASRQTVLGGYTF